These T cell receptor beta chains were read from a single sample in a study of chemoradiotherapy in HPV16-positive cancers. Profiled with immunoSEQ multiplex PCR; TCRdb holds only in-frame clones, not every one. Among about 3,500 clones listed, 79% were seen once. The source was tumor tissue, collected from a patient who underwent chemoradiotherapy. All receptors come from a human donor with HPV-associated anogenital cancer. The CDR3 runs from the conserved cysteine through the conserved F or W. D genes are given only for firm matches. Some rows have no size entry. The others give once, few or many, or a class for an expanded clone.

V	size	J	D	length	CDR3	DNA
TRBV2	NA	TRBJ2-7	NA	13	CASSDDSSYEQYF	TGTGCCAGCAGTGACGACAGCTCCTACGAGCAGTACTTC
TRBV7-8	NA	TRBJ1-5	NA	15	CASSLVGNSNQPQHF	TGTGCCAGCAGCTTAGTAGGCAATAGCAATCAGCCCCAGCATTTT
TRBV15	NA	TRBJ1-1	NA	13	CATSREGGTEAFF	TGTGCCACCAGCAGAGAAGGGGGCACTGAAGCTTTCTTT
TRBV10-3	NA	TRBJ2-3	NA	14	CAISESRSTDTQYF	TGTGCCATCAGTGAGTCAAGGAGCACAGATACGCAGTATTTT
TRBV28	NA	TRBJ1-2	NA	13	CASSLGTNYGYTF	TGTGCCAGCAGTTTGGGGACAAACTATGGCTACACCTTC
TRBV5-1	once	TRBJ2-3	NA	15	CASSLASKRADTQYF	TGCGCCAGCAGCTTAGCGTCTAAAAGAGCGGATACGCAGTATTTT
TRBV11-2	NA	TRBJ2-7	TRBD1	13	CASSLGTGYEQYF	TGTGCCAGCAGCTTAGGGACAGGGTACGAGCAGTACTTC
TRBV2	once	TRBJ2-5	TRBD1	15	CASRFDRGNQETQYF	TGTGCCAGCAGATTCGACAGGGGTAACCAAGAGACCCAGTACTTC
TRBV7-2	NA	TRBJ1-5	NA	18	CASSLEVMVGGSNQPQHF	TGTGCCAGCAGCTTAGAAGTCATGGTTGGGGGTAGCAATCAGCCCCAGCATTTT
TRBV10-3	NA	TRBJ2-7	TRBD2	16	CAISESQLAAFGEQYF	TGTGCCATCAGTGAGTCGCAACTAGCGGCTTTCGGGGAGCAGTACTTC
TRBV14	NA	TRBJ1-1	NA	15	CASSQDRRPATEAFF	TGTGCCAGCAGCCAAGATAGGAGGCCAGCCACTGAAGCTTTCTTT
TRBV7-8	NA	TRBJ1-1	NA	12	CASSLLTTEAFF	TGTGCCAGCAGCTTACTGACTACTGAAGCTTTCTTT
TRBV5-1	NA	TRBJ2-1	NA	14	CASSGGGGGNEQFF	TGCGCCAGCAGCGGGGGGGGCGGAGGAAATGAGCAGTTCTTC